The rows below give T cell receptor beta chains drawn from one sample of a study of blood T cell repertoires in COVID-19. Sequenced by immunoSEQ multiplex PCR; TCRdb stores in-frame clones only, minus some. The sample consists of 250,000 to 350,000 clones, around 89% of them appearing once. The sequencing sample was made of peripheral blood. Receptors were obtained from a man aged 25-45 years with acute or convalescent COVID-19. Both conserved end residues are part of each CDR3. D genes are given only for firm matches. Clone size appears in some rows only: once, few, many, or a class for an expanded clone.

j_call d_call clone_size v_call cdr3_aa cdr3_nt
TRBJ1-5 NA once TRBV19 CASSPRHASNQPQHF TGTGCCAGTAGCCCTCGACACGCGAGCAATCAGCCCCAGCATTTT
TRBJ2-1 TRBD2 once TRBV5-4 CASSLRRGGYNEQFF TGTGCCAGCAGCTTGCGGCGGGGGGGTTACAATGAGCAGTTCTTC
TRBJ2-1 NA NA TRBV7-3 CASSLSPGSYNEQFF TGTGCCAGCAGCTTATCCCCAGGTTCCTACAATGAGCAGTTCTTC
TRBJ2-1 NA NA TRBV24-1 CATSDFFQGRNEQFF TGTGCCACCAGTGATTTTTTCCAGGGTCGAAATGAGCAGTTCTTC
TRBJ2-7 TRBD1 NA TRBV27 CASSLRRQGVYEQYF TGTGCCAGCAGTTTACGCAGACAGGGTGTGTACGAGCAGTACTTC
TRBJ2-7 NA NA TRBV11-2 CASRYIGVSSYEQYF TGTGCCAGCAGGTACATCGGGGTTAGCTCCTACGAGCAGTACTTC
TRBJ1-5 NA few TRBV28 CASSLTRYRDSNQPQHF TGTGCCAGCAGTTTAACCCGTTACAGGGATAGCAATCAGCCCCAGCATTTT
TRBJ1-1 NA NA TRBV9 CASSPQGGNSGTEAFF TGTGCCAGCAGCCCTCAAGGCGGGAACTCGGGGACTGAAGCTTTCTTT
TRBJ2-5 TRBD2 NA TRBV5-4 CASSLAGAGVPETQYF TGTGCCAGCAGCTTGGCGGGAGCGGGAGTCCCAGAGACCCAGTACTTC
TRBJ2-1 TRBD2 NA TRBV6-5 CASSPGGSYNEQFF TGTGCCAGCAGTCCGGGAGGCTCCTACAATGAGCAGTTCTTC
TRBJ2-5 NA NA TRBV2 CASSERGRPQYF TGTGCCAGCAGTGAGAGAGGGAGGCCCCAGTACTTC
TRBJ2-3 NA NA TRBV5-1 CASSLNARITDTQYF TGCGCCAGCAGCTTGAATGCCAGAATCACAGATACGCAGTATTTT
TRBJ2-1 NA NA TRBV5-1 CASSLDGTASNEQFF TGCGCCAGCAGCTTGGACGGAACAGCCTCCAATGAGCAGTTCTTC
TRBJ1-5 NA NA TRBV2 CASSTQAHLPQHF TGTGCCAGCAGTACACAGGCCCATCTGCCCCAGCATTTT
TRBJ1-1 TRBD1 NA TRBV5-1 CASSPEGSFRGTEAFF TGCGCCAGCAGCCCGGAGGGCAGCTTCAGGGGGACTGAAGCTTTCTTT
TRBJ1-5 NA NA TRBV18 CASSPGRPSSNQPQHF TGTGCCAGCTCCCCGGGGAGGCCCTCTAGCAATCAGCCCCAGCATTTT
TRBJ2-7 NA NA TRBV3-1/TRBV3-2 CASSQVLIGYEQYF TGTGCCAGCAGCCAAGTATTGATCGGCTACGAGCAGTACTTC
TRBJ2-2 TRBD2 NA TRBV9 CASSVGPGPVPGTSGRAGELFF TGTGCCAGCAGCGTAGGACCGGGGCCCGTCCCCGGGACTAGCGGGAGGGCCGGGGAGCTGTTTTTT
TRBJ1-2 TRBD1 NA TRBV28 CATFGTGGHIF TGTGCCACCTTCGGGACAGGGGGCCATATTTTC
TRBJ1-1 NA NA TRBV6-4 CASSDSPGFVTEAFF TGTGCCAGCAGTGACTCTCCGGGGTTTGTCACTGAAGCTTTCTTT
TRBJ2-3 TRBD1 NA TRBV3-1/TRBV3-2 CASSQDGAGGYTDTQYF TGTGCCAGCAGCCAAGATGGGGCAGGGGGTTACACAGATACGCAGTATTTT
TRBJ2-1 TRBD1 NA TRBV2 CASTRTGTYNEQFF TGTGCCAGCACCAGGACAGGGACTTACAATGAGCAGTTCTTC
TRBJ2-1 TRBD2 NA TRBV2 CASRLANNEQFF TGTGCCAGCAGACTAGCGAACAATGAGCAGTTCTTC
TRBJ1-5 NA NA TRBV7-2 CASSLYYSNQPQHF TGTGCCAGCAGCTTGTATTATAGCAATCAGCCCCAGCATTTT
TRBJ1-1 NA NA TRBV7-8 CASSLRTGVNTEAFF TGTGCCAGCAGCCTAAGGACCGGGGTGAACACTGAAGCTTTCTTT
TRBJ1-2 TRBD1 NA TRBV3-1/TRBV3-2 CASSQVPQGDGYTF TGTGCCAGCAGCCAAGTTCCACAGGGGGATGGCTACACCTTC
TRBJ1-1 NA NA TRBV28 CASRPPGGHNTEAFF TGTGCCAGCAGGCCCCCCGGAGGGCACAACACTGAAGCTTTCTTT
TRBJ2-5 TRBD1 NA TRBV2 CASSGQGFLYETQYF TGTGCCAGCAGTGGACAGGGGTTCCTTTACGAGACCCAGTACTTC
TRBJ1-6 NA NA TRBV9 CASSVDVGHSPLHF TGTGCCAGCAGCGTAGATGTGGGGCACTCACCCCTCCACTTT
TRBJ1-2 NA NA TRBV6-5 CASSLRGPYGYTF TGTGCCAGCAGCCTCAGGGGACCTTATGGCTACACCTTC
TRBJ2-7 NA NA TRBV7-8 CASSLERGLGEQYF TGTGCCAGCAGCTTAGAGAGGGGACTGGGCGAGCAGTACTTC
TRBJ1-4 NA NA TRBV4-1 CASSQDVTGTEKLFF TGCGCCAGCAGCCAAGACGTTACAGGGACGGAAAAACTGTTTTTT
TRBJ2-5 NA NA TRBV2 CASQVEETQYF TGTGCCAGTCAGGTGGAAGAGACCCAGTACTTC
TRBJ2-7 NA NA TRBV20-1 CSAPSSYEQYF TGCAGTGCTCCCTCTTCCTACGAGCAGTACTTC
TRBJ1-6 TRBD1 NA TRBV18 CASSQNTRTGNGIHSPLHF TGTGCCAGCTCACAAAACACCCGGACAGGGAATGGAATTCATTCACCCCTCCACTTT
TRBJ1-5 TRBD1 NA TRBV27 CASSSDRRTYSNQPQHF TGTGCCAGCAGTTCGGACAGGCGTACCTATAGCAATCAGCCCCAGCATTTT
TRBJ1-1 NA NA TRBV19 CASSVKRGTEAFF TGTGCCAGTAGTGTTAAAAGAGGCACTGAAGCTTTCTTT
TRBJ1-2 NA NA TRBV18 CASSPSGTSLGRNGYTF TGTGCCAGCTCACCGTCCGGGACATCGTTGGGTAGGAATGGCTACACCTTC
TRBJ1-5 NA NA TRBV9 CASSVEGVWNQPQHF TGTGCCAGCAGCGTAGAAGGGGTATGGAATCAGCCCCAGCATTTT
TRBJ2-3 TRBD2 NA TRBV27 CASSLSGHSGGKASTDTQYF TGTGCCAGCAGTTTATCGGGTCATAGCGGGGGGAAAGCTAGCACAGATACGCAGTATTTT
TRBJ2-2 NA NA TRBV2 CASRRERTPDTGELFF TGTGCCAGCAGGAGGGAGCGGACCCCTGACACCGGGGAGCTGTTTTTT
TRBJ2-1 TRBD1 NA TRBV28 CASSWRTGAIGWDNEQFF TGTGCCAGCAGTTGGAGGACAGGGGCGATCGGTTGGGATAATGAGCAGTTCTTC
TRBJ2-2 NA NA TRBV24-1 CATSDFSSSGTGELFF TGTGCCACCAGTGATTTCTCTTCCTCAGGCACCGGGGAGCTGTTTTTT
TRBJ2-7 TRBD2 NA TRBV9 CASSDQIAGATYEQYF TGTGCCAGCAGCGACCAAATAGCGGGGGCCACCTACGAGCAGTACTTC
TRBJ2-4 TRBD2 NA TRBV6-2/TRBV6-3 CASSYSLAGGGPKNIQYF TGTGCCAGCAGTTACTCCCTGGCGGGAGGGGGCCCCAAAAACATTCAGTACTTC
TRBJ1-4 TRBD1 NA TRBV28 CASSTRRGRGEKLFF TGTGCCAGCAGTACGCGCAGGGGGCGGGGTGAAAAACTGTTTTTT
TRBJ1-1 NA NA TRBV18 CASSPQLGARATEAFF TGTGCCAGCTCACCACAGCTGGGGGCAAGGGCCACTGAAGCTTTCTTT
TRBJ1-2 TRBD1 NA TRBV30 CAWSVGQGSYTF TGTGCCTGGAGTGTAGGACAGGGTAGCTACACCTTC
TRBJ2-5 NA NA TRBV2 CASSFTSGGETQYF TGTGCCAGCAGCTTCACTAGTGGAGGGGAGACCCAGTACTTC
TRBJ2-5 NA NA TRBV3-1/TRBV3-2 CASSRRTDYSETQYF TGTGCCAGCAGCCGCCGGACAGACTATTCAGAGACCCAGTACTTC
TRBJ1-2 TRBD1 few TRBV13 CASSSIRAGGGYTF TGTGCCAGCAGCTCCATAAGAGCAGGGGGAGGCTACACCTTC
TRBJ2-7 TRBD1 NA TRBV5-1 CASSVTGTGNEQYF TGCGCCAGCAGCGTAACCGGGACAGGTAACGAGCAGTACTTC
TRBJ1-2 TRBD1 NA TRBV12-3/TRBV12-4 CASSLRGNGYTF TGTGCCAGCTCCCTCAGGGGGAATGGCTACACCTTC
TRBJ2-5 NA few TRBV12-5 CASGLAGLRETQYF TGTGCTAGTGGTTTGGCGGGTTTAAGGGAGACCCAGTACTTC